This T cell receptor beta chain derives from a study of molecular identifiers for immune sequencing clone quantification (dated by TCRdb to between 2018 and 2020). For the wider study: For a replicate experiment, the RNA from either 20,000 or 100,000 naive CD8 T cells was divided into five aliquots, and four of those aliquots went on to sequencing. This methods study used CD8 T cells to benchmark TCR RNA copy counting and molecular-identifier clustering-based TCR repertoire sequencing (MIDCIRS). Summary of the overall study and its limitations: Even against a background of some 1 million naive CD8 T cells, spiked-in Jurkat TCR RNA amounting to a single cell's worth was reported to be detectable. Without barcode sub-clustering, chimeric consensus sequences inflated TCR diversity; chimeras reached as high as 47%. In CMV-specific effector cells, clones with more than 20 RNA copies accounted for over 99% of molecules, whereas in naive cells such clones accounted for under 1%. Modeling gave about three recovered TCR RNA copies per cell versus around 10 by digital PCR, implying approximately 32% capture efficiency. Spiked-in Jurkat TCR RNA (10 copies' worth), which is not part of the donor repertoire, was contained in the naive libraries. The sizes of highly expanded clones could end up underestimated when identical TCR molecules share a barcode.

Based on the germline V gene, the CDR1 and CDR2 sequences are KGHDR and SFDVKD. The CDR3 spans 13 residues, from the cysteine through the phenylalanine. The sequence is cut down to CDR3 DNA, 39 bases in frame from base 1. Libraries were built with PCR. TCRdb names Illumina HiSeq 4000 as the instrument used. Preparation of bulk TCR libraries followed a previously described approach, with the TCR primers listed in Table S5. Purification of total RNA was performed with the Qiagen AllPrep DNA/RNA kit. Before analysis, reads from multiple sequencing runs of one library were combined. On the authors' methods: Reads were retained only if the reads had an exact TCR constant sequence, and the retained reads were trimmed to 150 nt and grouped according to their 12-nt molecular barcodes. Reads within each barcode group were sub-clustered using a 15% Levenshtein threshold, and quality-weighted consensus sequences were constructed for each RNA molecule. Non-functional sequences were filtered out, along with any lower-count sequence sitting one edit away from another sequence. Based on fitting two negative binomial distributions, any barcode sub-cluster with under 20% of the maximum read count was discarded. The public sequencing data were trimmed at Q25 with fastp and processed into clonotypes with MiXCR by TCRdb, which kept only in-frame beta chains. Entries are consolidated by CDR3 protein sequence, retaining the most common genes and DNA. These V and J calls are TCRdb output, not the study's own analysis. The sample yields hundreds of thousands of distinct CDR3 sequences; around 20% were counted once. Together, the top ten hold roughly 0.85% of the sample.

This clonotype was detected once. Its antigen is not yet known. The junction and the germline gene differ at one end; a read error may be behind it. Libraries of naive CD8 T cells were built from anywhere between about 20,000 and 1,000,000 sorted cells, with 10%, 30% or 50% of the purified RNA used. Naive CD8 T cells were FACS-sorted as CD8+CD4-CCR7+CD45RA+ on a BD FACSAria II into RLT Plus buffer. To test detection sensitivity, Jurkat RNA equal to approximately 10 TCR copies was added to samples of 20,000-1,000,000 naive CD8 T cells. Enrichment of CD8 T cells was performed with RosetteSep CD8+ T Cell Enrichment Cocktail and Ficoll-Paque, after which ACK red cell lysis was carried out.

The TCR was taken from a human donor in good health. Some libraries in this study had Jurkat cell RNA spiked in. This receptor chain uses TRBV24-1 and TRBJ2-5; TRBD2 could be the D gene, as 6 bases match. What was sequenced was naive CD8+ T cells from blood, with Jurkat cell RNA spiked in. The sample's cell subset or site, from its label and the paper: FACS-sorted CD8+CD4-CCR7+CD45RA+ naive T cells. Read as DNA, the sequence is TGTGCCGCCAGTGATTTCGCGGGGGAGACCCAGTACTTC. It specifies CAASDFAGETQYF.